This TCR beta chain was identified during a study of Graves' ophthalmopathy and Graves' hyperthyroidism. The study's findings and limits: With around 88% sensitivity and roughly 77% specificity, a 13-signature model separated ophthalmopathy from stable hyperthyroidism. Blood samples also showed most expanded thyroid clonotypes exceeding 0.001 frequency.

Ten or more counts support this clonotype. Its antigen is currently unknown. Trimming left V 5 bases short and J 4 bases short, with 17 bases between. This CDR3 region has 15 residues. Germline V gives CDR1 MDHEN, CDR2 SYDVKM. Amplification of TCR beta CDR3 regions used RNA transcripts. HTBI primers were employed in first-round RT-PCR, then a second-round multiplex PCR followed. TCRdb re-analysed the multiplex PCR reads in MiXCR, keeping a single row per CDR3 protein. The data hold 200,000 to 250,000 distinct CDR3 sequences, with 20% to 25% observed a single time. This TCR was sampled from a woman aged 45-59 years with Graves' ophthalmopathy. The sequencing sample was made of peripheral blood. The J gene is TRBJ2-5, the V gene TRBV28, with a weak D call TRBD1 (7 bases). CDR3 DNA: TGTGCCAGCAGTGGAAACAGGGGAGGAAGAGAGACCCAGTACTTC. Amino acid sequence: CASSGNRGGRETQYF.